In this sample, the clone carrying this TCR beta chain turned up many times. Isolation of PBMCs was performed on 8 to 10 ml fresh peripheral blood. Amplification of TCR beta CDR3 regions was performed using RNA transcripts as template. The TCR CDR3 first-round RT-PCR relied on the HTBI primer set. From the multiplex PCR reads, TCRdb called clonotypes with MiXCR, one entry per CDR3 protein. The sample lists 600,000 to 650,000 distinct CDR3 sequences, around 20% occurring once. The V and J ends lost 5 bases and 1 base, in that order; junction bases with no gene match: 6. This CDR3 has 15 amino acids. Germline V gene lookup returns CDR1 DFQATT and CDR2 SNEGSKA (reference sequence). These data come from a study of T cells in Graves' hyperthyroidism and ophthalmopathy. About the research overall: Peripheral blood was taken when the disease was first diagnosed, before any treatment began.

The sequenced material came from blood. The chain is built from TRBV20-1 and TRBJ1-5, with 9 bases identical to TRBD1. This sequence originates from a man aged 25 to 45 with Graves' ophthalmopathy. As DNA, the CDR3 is TGCAGTGCTCGGGGGGGGACAGGGAGCAATCAGCCCCAGCATTTT. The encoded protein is CSARGGTGSNQPQHF.